The 29 T cell receptor beta chains given below trace back to one sample, sequenced in a study of T cells in Graves' hyperthyroidism and ophthalmopathy. Amplified TCR beta CDR3 regions came from RNA transcripts. HTBI primers were used for first-round RT-PCR of the TCR CDR3. Via MiXCR, TCRdb re-called the multiplex PCR reads, giving one row per CDR3 protein. The sample has fewer than 900,000 distinct CDR3 sequences; 16% are singletons. Input material: blood. These receptors all stem from a young man with Graves' hyperthyroidism.

This clonotype was counted between two and nine times. The chain recombines TRBV12-3 or TRBV12-4 with TRBJ2-2, with D perhaps TRBD1 (6 bases). V was clipped by 5 bases and J by 6 bases, with 13 bases between them. The CDR3 runs to 14 residues. CDR3 coding DNA: TGTGCCAGCAGTGCCGGACAGCAACCCGGGGAGCTGTTTTTT. Its protein is CASSAGQQPGELFF.

The V gene is TRBV12-5, the J gene TRBJ1-4, with 8 positions matching TRBD1. After removal of 0 bases from V and 4 bases from J, the junction contained 7 bases not matched to a gene. Germline V gene sequence: CDR1 LGHNT, CDR2 FRNRAP. The CDR3 runs 17 residues. CDR3 region: CASGLVLTGGINEKLFF. The CDR3, as DNA: TGTGCTAGTGGTTTGGTTTTAACAGGGGGTATTAATGAAAAACTGTTTTTT.

This clonotype appeared a few times. V and J are TRBV2 and TRBJ1-2; the D gene is possibly TRBD1 (6 bases). Germline V gives CDR1 SNHLY, CDR2 FYNNEI. CDR3 length: 12 residues. Between the trimmed V and J ends, which lost 7 bases and 4 bases, there was a span of 10 bases. The CDR3 loop is CASIGQTYGYTF. The DNA for the CDR3 is TGTGCCAGCATTGGACAGACCTATGGCTACACCTTC.

V and J are TRBV29-1 and TRBJ1-2, with a possible D match to TRBD1 (6 bases). The V gene lost 6 bases and the J gene lost 4 bases, with 12 bases spanning the gap. CDR1 is SQVTM, CDR2 ANQGSEA, per germline. There are 12 residues in the CDR3. In DNA, the CDR3 is TGCAGCGTAGCCACAGGGACCTATGGCTACACCTTC. Translating gives CSVATGTYGYTF.

This clonotype was counted at least ten times. This chain joins TRBV30 and TRBJ1-5; 7 bases agree with TRBD1. This CDR3 spans 14 amino acids. Germline CDR1 GTSNPN, CDR2 SVGIG (reference sequence). V was clipped by 3 bases and J by 1 base; unmatched bases: 3. In DNA form, the CDR3 reads TGTGCCTGGAGGGAGGGACAGAGCAATCAGCCCCAGCATTTT. As protein: CAWREGQSNQPQHF.

In its sample, this clonotype was seen a few times. The chain links TRBV10-3 to TRBJ2-5, with D perhaps TRBD1 (6 bases). Germline V gene lookup returns CDR1 ENHRY and CDR2 SYGVKD. The CDR3 contains 14 residues. V was trimmed by 6 bases and J by 5 bases, leaving 16 bases between them. The CDR3, as DNA: TGTGCCATCAGGGCACAGGGAACCGGGGAGACCCAGTACTTC. It encodes CAIRAQGTGETQYF.

In its sample, this clonotype was seen a few times. This chain links TRBV3-1 with TRBJ2-4; 7 bases are a match to TRBD2. V trimming: 1 base; J trimming: 1 base; junction bases outside the gene matches: 10. Germline loops: CDR1 LGHDT, CDR2 YNNKEL (reference sequence). The CDR3 loop spans 18 amino acids. The CDR3 region is CASSQGPSGGWAKNIQYF. The DNA of the CDR3 is TGTGCCAGCAGCCAAGGCCCTAGCGGAGGCTGGGCCAAAAACATTCAGTACTTC.

The chain links TRBV9 to TRBJ2-7; D possibly corresponds to TRBD1 (6 bases). This CDR3 has 14 amino acids. Germline V gene data show CDR1 as SGDLS and CDR2 as YYNGEE. V shed 3 bases and J shed 6 bases, with 16 bases lying between them. CDR3 sequence: CASSAYRDSGEQYF. The CDR3 DNA reads TGTGCCAGCAGCGCCTACAGGGATTCGGGCGAGCAGTACTTC.

This clonotype was found many times. The chain employs TRBV11-2 and TRBJ2-1; a weak D match, TRBD2 (6 bases). Trimming removed 6 bases at V and 3 bases at J, with 12 bases between. The CDR3 extends over 14 amino acids. CDR1 is SGHAT, CDR2 FQNNGV, per germline. CDR3 bases: TGTGCCAGCAGTTTACTGACTAGCTACAATGAGCAGTTCTTC. Encoded protein: CASSLLTSYNEQFF.

This clonotype has just a few counts. This chain links TRBV5-1 with TRBJ1-2; D may be TRBD1 (5 bases). This CDR3 comprises 13 residues. Trimming left V 4 bases short and J 3 bases short, with 10 bases between. Germline-derived CDR1 and CDR2 are SGHRS and YFSETQ. The DNA of the CDR3 is TGCGCCAGCAGCCGTGAAGGGGACTATGGCTACACCTTC. Translated: CASSREGDYGYTF.

The genes are TRBV20-1 and TRBJ2-2; weak D call: TRBD2 (6 bases). The CDR3 has 15 residues. V lost 3 bases, J lost 2 bases, and 13 bases lay in between. Germline CDR1 and CDR2: DFQATT and SNEGSKA (reference sequence). The CDR3 nucleotides read TGCAGTGCTAGCATGGGCGGGACCAACACCGGGGAGCTGTTTTTT. Translating gives CSASMGGTNTGELFF.

This clonotype was counted at least ten times. V is TRBV12-3 or TRBV12-4 and J is TRBJ2-1; TRBD1 or TRBD2 may be the D gene (5 bases each). The length of the CDR3 is 13 residues. Deletions cut 6 bases from V and 3 bases from J, with 9 bases between. The chain's CDR3 is CASRRDVYNEQFF. The CDR3 DNA reads as TGTGCCAGCAGAAGGGACGTCTACAATGAGCAGTTCTTC.

The V call is TRBV6-2 or TRBV6-3, the J call TRBJ2-3; TRBD1 aligns across 7 bases. CDR3 length: 16 residues. With 5 bases clipped from V and 3 bases from J, the junction kept 11 bases outside the gene matches. The germline CDR1 and CDR2 sequences are MNHEY and SVGEGT. This chain's CDR3 is CASSTADRVGTDTQYF. CDR3 nucleotides: TGTGCCAGCAGTACAGCTGACAGGGTAGGAACAGATACGCAGTATTTT.

This clonotype has more than one count but fewer than ten. CDR3 sequence reads: CASSPGQGAWEQFF. The DNA of the CDR3 is TGTGCCAGCAGCCCTGGACAGGGGGCATGGGAGCAGTTCTTC. The rearrangement uses TRBV7-9 and TRBJ2-1, with 11 bases fitting TRBD1. Germline CDR1 SEHNR, CDR2 FQNEAQ (reference sequence). Trimming took 5 bases from V and 10 from J; bases not matched to a gene: 7. This CDR3 contains 14 residues.

This chain links TRBV28 with TRBJ2-7, with D perhaps TRBD1 or TRBD2 (5 bases each). Per germline, CDR1 MDHEN and CDR2 SYDVKM. Trimming shortened V by 5 bases and J by 3 bases, and 17 bases separated the two germline ends. CDR3 length: 15 amino acids. In DNA form, the CDR3 reads TGTGCCAGCAGTCTGCGACCGGGACCCTACTACGAGCAGTACTTC. Translation gives CASSLRPGPYYEQYF.

V is TRBV19 and J is TRBJ1-5; a possible D gene is TRBD1 (5 bases). Germline V gene lookup returns CDR1 LNHDA and CDR2 SQIVND (reference sequence). This CDR3 comprises 15 residues. V was cut by 6 bases and J by 0 bases, with 12 bases left in between. The chain's CDR3 is CASRRGGYSNQPQHF. Written as DNA, the CDR3 is TGTGCCAGTAGGCGGGGCGGATATAGCAATCAGCCCCAGCATTTT.

This clonotype has more than one count but fewer than ten. One end of the junction varies from germline; a read error may be responsible. V gene TRBV30 combines with J gene TRBJ2-1; 7 bases are shared with TRBD2. The CDR3 runs to 14 residues. Germline V lookup: CDR1 GTSNPN, CDR2 SVGIG (reference sequence). The CDR3 DNA reads TGTGCCTGGGGTGTGGCTAGCGGATTCAATGAGCAGTTCTTC. It specifies CAWGVASGFNEQFF. The full variable domain, in which reference TRBV30 and TRBJ2-1 provide the parts outside the CDR3, is SQTIHQWPATLVQPVGSPLSLECTVEGTSNPNLYWYRQAAGRGLQLLFYSVGIGQISSEVPQNLSASRPQDRQFILSSKKLLLSDSGFYLCAWGVASGFNEQFFGPGTRLTVL.

V usage is TRBV7-9 and J usage is TRBJ2-3; TRBD1 aligns across 9 bases. Germline V lookup: CDR1 SEHNR, CDR2 FQNEAQ (reference sequence). The CDR3 runs 15 residues. Trimming took 5 bases from V and 0 from J; bases not matched to a gene: 3. As DNA, the CDR3 is TGTGCCAGCAGCCGACAGGGGGGTAGCACAGATACGCAGTATTTT. Protein: CASSRQGGSTDTQYF.

The chain employs TRBV7-2 and TRBJ2-4, with no clear D. The germline gives CDR1 SGHTA, CDR2 FQGNSA. Trimming shortened V by 3 bases and J by 5 bases, and 5 bases separated the two germline ends. CDR3 length: 12 residues. The CDR3 DNA is TGTGCCAGCAGCTTTCCACAAAACATTCAGTACTTC. This codes for CASSFPQNIQYF.

This clonotype has more than one count but fewer than ten. The chain has TRBV19 and TRBJ1-1; perhaps TRBD1 as D (5 bases). The germline V and J ends were trimmed by 0 bases and 2 bases, with 7 bases remaining between them. Germline V gives CDR1 LNHDA, CDR2 SQIVND (reference sequence). This CDR3 contains 14 residues. The CDR3 loop is CASSIDRENTEAFF. In nucleotides, the CDR3 is TGTGCCAGTAGTATAGACAGGGAAAACACTGAAGCTTTCTTT.

This clonotype was seen at least ten times. The rearrangement links TRBV28 to TRBJ1-2, with D possibly matching TRBD1 (6 bases). The CDR3 is made up of 16 amino acids. With 2 bases removed from V and 3 bases from J, the gap between germline ends came to 16 bases. Germline CDR1 reads MDHEN; CDR2 reads SYDVKM. CDR3 coding DNA: TGTGCCAGCAGTTTACAGGGGAACTTCTACCACTATGGCTACACCTTC. Residues: CASSLQGNFYHYGYTF.

This clonotype was counted only a few times. This chain uses TRBV27 with TRBJ2-1; D is unresolved. Trimming pared 8 bases from V and 6 bases from J, leaving 11 bases between. This CDR3 comprises 12 residues. The germline CDR1 and CDR2 sequences are MNHEY and SMNVEV (reference sequence). The CDR3 DNA follows: TGTGCCAGCGGTCAGCCCTTCAATGAGCAGTTCTTC. It specifies CASGQPFNEQFF.

The rearrangement joins TRBV3-1 to TRBJ1-2; the match to TRBD1 covers 7 bases. V lost 4 bases and J lost 0; bases outside the gene matches: 8. CDR1 and CDR2 from the germline V gene are LGHDT and YNNKEL (reference sequence). This CDR3 contains 16 residues. CDR3 coding DNA: TGTGCCAGCAGCCCGCTTGAGGGACAGACTAACTATGGCTACACCTTC. The encoded protein is CASSPLEGQTNYGYTF.

V and J are TRBV7-2 and TRBJ1-2, with D perhaps TRBD1 (5 bases). Germline CDR1 reads SGHTA; CDR2 reads FQGNSA. This CDR3 contains 15 residues. Trimming took off 5 bases at V and 4 bases at J, with 17 bases between the two ends. The CDR3 bases are TGTGCCAGCAGCCCTAATCGGGGGAGCGGCTATGGCTACACCTTC. It is translated as CASSPNRGSGYGYTF.

The chain combines TRBV2 with TRBJ1-5, with D possibly being TRBD1 (5 bases). Trimming removed 0 bases from V and 8 bases from J, with 17 bases in between. Germline assignment: CDR1 SNHLY and CDR2 FYNNEI. The length of the CDR3 is 16 residues. The CDR3 coding sequence is TGTGCCAGCAGTGAAGCCGGGACCAGACCCGGGGAGCCCCAGCATTTT. Its translation is CASSEAGTRPGEPQHF.

This clonotype was counted many times. V usage is TRBV27 and J usage is TRBJ1-1; D perhaps matches TRBD1 (6 bases). The CDR3 sequence is 14 residues long. Trimming cost V 6 bases and J 0 bases, with 11 bases left between them. CDR1 and CDR2 (germline): MNHEY, SMNVEV (reference sequence). CDR3 nucleotides: TGTGCCAGCAGATGGGGGGGGCTGAACACTGAAGCTTTCTTT. Residues: CASRWGGLNTEAFF.

V and J are TRBV16 and TRBJ2-7, with TRBD1 identical over 7 bases. The CDR3 is 14 amino acids. The trim removed 2 bases at V and 1 base at J, leaving 2 bases unmatched. CDR1 and CDR2 from the germline V gene are KGHSY and FQNENV. CDR3 in DNA: TGTGCCAGCAGCCAAGGGGGACAGTCCTACGAGCAGTACTTC. Protein sequence: CASSQGGQSYEQYF.

The sample holds a few counts of this clonotype. Since a much larger clone is just one base distant, this may be a read error. CDR3 sequence (DNA): TGTGCCAGCAGCACCCCTAATAGACAGGCCCACCTAGGGACCCAGTACTTC. As protein: CASSTPNRQAHLGTQYF. The chain recombines TRBV28 with TRBJ2-5; possibly TRBD1 for D (6 bases). Between the trimmed V and J ends, which lost 6 bases and 7 bases, there was a span of 27 bases. This CDR3 has 17 residues. The V gene's germline CDR1 is MDHEN and CDR2 SYDVKM.

This clonotype has ten or more counts. The chain is built from TRBV28 and TRBJ2-7; D is possibly TRBD2 (5 bases). The CDR3 is 14 residues long. Trimming shortened V by 5 bases and J by 0 bases, and 11 bases separated the two germline ends. CDR1 and CDR2 from the germline V gene are MDHEN and SYDVKM. Here the CDR3 DNA reads TGTGCCAGCAGTCTCAATAGCGACTCCTACGAGCAGTACTTC. This encodes CASSLNSDSYEQYF.